The 26 T cell receptor beta chains below were found in one sample sequenced in a study of OX40 agonist ivuxolimab in advanced cancers. Some clones are missing from TCRdb's copy, which holds only in-frame ones; the method was immunoSEQ multiplex PCR. Seen here are approximately 71,000 clones, over 90% observed once, and the top ten hold about a sixth. The source was CD4+ or CD8+ T cells sorted from blood, collected in a trial of the OX40 agonist ivuxolimab. The receptors were sampled from an adult with an advanced solid tumor such as melanoma, head and neck, liver or kidney cancer.

The rearrangement uses TRBV5-6 and TRBJ1-5, with 7 nucleotides matching TRBD1. J gave up 4 bases and V 4 bases, and 8 bases lay outside the gene matches. Germline V gene data show CDR1 as SGHDT and CDR2 as YYEEEE. The length of the CDR3 is 15 residues. Here the CDR3 reads CASSLSTGTNQPQHF. The CDR3, as DNA: TGTGCCAGCAGCCTATCGACAGGGACTAATCAGCCCCAGCATTTT. The full variable domain, completed using reference TRBV5-6 and TRBJ1-5, is DAGVTQSPTHLIKTRGQQVTLRCSPKSGHDTVSWYQQALGQGPQFIFQYYEEEERQRGNFPDRFSGHQFPNYSSELNVNALLLGDSALYLCASSLSTGTNQPQHFGDGTRLSIL.

The J gene is TRBJ1-5, the V gene TRBV27; D possibly corresponds to TRBD1 (6 bases). Trimming cost V 3 bases and J 3 bases, with 15 bases left between them. CDR3 length equals 16 residues. Germline V lookup: CDR1 MNHEY, CDR2 SMNVEV (reference sequence). This chain's CDR3 is CASSFSRGGNNQPQHF. CDR3 sequence (DNA): TGTGCCAGCAGTTTTAGCAGGGGAGGAAACAATCAGCCCCAGCATTTT.

This clone showed up just once. This chain connects TRBV4-3 to TRBJ1-1; possibly TRBD1 for D (5 bases). CDR1 and CDR2 from the germline V gene are LGHNA and YSLEER. Trimming took 0 bases from V and 6 from J, leaving 23 bases between them. This CDR3 is 18 amino acids long. The CDR3 sequence is CASSQDYEETVRGAEAFF. The CDR3 region has the DNA TGCGCCAGCAGCCAAGATTACGAGGAGACAGTTAGAGGGGCTGAAGCTTTCTTT.

The CDR3: CASSQHTSLGGYTF. The DNA of the CDR3 is TGCGCCAGCAGCCAACATACCTCCCTCGGTGGCTACACCTTC. The rearrangement joins TRBV4-1 to TRBJ1-2, with D unresolved. There are 14 residues in the CDR3. Trimming stripped 2 bases from V and 7 bases from J, with 14 bases between. CDR1 and CDR2 from the germline V gene are MGHRA and YSYEKL.

This chain's CDR3 is CASSENILGDVNTIYF. The CDR3 nucleotides are TGTGCCAGCAGTGAAAACATTTTGGGGGATGTAAACACCATATATTTT. The chain uses TRBV6-1 and TRBJ1-3; tentatively, D is TRBD1 (5 bases). Germline V gene data show CDR1 as MNHNS and CDR2 as SASEGT. Trimming stripped 2 bases from V and 6 bases from J, with 17 bases between. This CDR3 is 16 amino acids long.

This sequence joins TRBV19 and TRBJ1-5, with a possible D match to TRBD1 (6 bases). Germline V CDR1 and CDR2: LNHDA, SQIVND (reference sequence). There are 14 residues in the CDR3. The ends were cut back, 5 bases at V and 3 bases at J, with 11 bases in the middle. The CDR3 DNA sequence: TGTGCCAGTAGTTCCAGGGGATTCAATCAGCCCCAGCATTTT. Its translation is CASSSRGFNQPQHF.

The J gene is TRBJ1-1, the V gene TRBV15; D gene uncertain. Germline loops: CDR1 LNHNV, CDR2 YYDKDF (reference sequence). V lost 0 bases and J lost 6, with 11 bases in between. This CDR3 is 14 amino acids long. This CDR3 is CATSRDRTDSEAFF. The CDR3 coding sequence is TGTGCCACCAGCAGAGATAGGACGGACTCTGAAGCTTTCTTT. The whole variable domain, filled in from reference TRBV15 and TRBJ1-1, reads DAMVIQNPRYQVTQFGKPVTLSCSQTLNHNVMYWYQQKSSQAPKLLFHYYDKDFNNEADTPDNFQSRRPNTSFCFLDIRSPGLGDTAMYLCATSRDRTDSEAFFGQGTRLTVV.

The chain links TRBV7-8 to TRBJ2-1; either TRBD1 or TRBD2 may supply D (6 bases each). Germline V gene sequence: CDR1 SGHVS, CDR2 FQNEAQ. V was shortened by 5 bases and J by 0 bases, with 11 bases between the two germline ends. The CDR3 is made up of 15 amino acids. This CDR3 reads CASSLPGASYNEQFF. The CDR3, as DNA: TGTGCCAGCAGCCTACCGGGGGCCTCCTACAATGAGCAGTTCTTC.

The chain has TRBV5-1 and TRBJ2-7; the D gene is possibly TRBD1 (6 bases). Trimming removed 4 bases from V and 2 bases from J, with 16 bases in between. CDR1 and CDR2 (germline): SGHRS, YFSETQ. CDR3 length equals 15 residues. The CDR3 DNA reads TGCGCCAGCAGCCCATGGACAGAGGGCCCCTACGAGCAGTACTTC. Translated, it gives CASSPWTEGPYEQYF.

J is TRBJ1-2 and V is TRBV4-3, with a tentative D call TRBD1 (5 bases). Per germline, CDR1 LGHNA and CDR2 YSLEER. This CDR3 region has 15 residues. The germline V and J ends were trimmed by 4 bases and 8 bases, with 20 bases remaining between them. For the CDR3, the DNA is TGCGCCAGCAGCCCAGACGGGGCCCCGGTTGGCGGCTACACCTTC. This encodes CASSPDGAPVGGYTF.

The chain uses TRBV29-1 and TRBJ1-1, with 10 nucleotides matching TRBD1. V dropped 6 bases and J dropped 7; count of bases not matched to a gene: 5. Germline-derived CDR1 and CDR2 are SQVTM and ANQGSEA. This CDR3 spans 12 amino acids. The CDR3 spells CSVRQGAGEAFF. DNA of the CDR3: TGCAGCGTCCGACAGGGGGCGGGTGAAGCTTTCTTT.

V and J are TRBV4-3 and TRBJ2-1; TRBD2 is a possible D gene (6 bases). Germline V CDR1 and CDR2: LGHNA, YSLEER. This CDR3 is 14 amino acids long. V lost 3 bases, J lost 6 bases, and 12 bases lay in between. DNA of the CDR3: TGCGCCAGCAGCCAGGACGGGACTCCCAATGAGCAGTTCTTC. Its translation: CASSQDGTPNEQFF.

The chain joins TRBV4-3 to TRBJ2-1, with 12 bases fitting TRBD2. Per the germline V gene, CDR1 is LGHNA and CDR2 is YSLEER. Trimming took 0 bases from V and 12 from J; bases not matched to a gene: 15. The CDR3 runs 18 residues. CDR3 region: CASSQDLAGGLVLMGQFF. The CDR3 DNA reads TGCGCCAGCAGCCAAGATCTAGCGGGGGGGCTAGTGTTGATGGGGCAGTTCTTC.

This clone was picked up one time. The rearrangement links TRBV9 to TRBJ2-7; TRBD2 might be the D (6 bases). CDR1 is SGDLS, CDR2 YYNGEE, per germline. The ends were cut back, 4 bases at V and 2 bases at J, with 10 bases in the middle. The CDR3 consists of 13 residues. The chain's CDR3 is CASSTGGTYEQYF. DNA of the CDR3: TGTGCCAGCAGCACTGGGGGGACCTACGAGCAGTACTTC.

As DNA, the CDR3 is TGTGCCAGCAGTGACTCTGGGTGGGGGACCGGGGAGCTGTTTTTT. Amino acids: CASSDSGWGTGELFF. The rearrangement uses TRBV6-4 and TRBJ2-2, with D tentatively TRBD1 or TRBD2 (5 bases each). The CDR3 spans 15 residues. Trimming removed 0 bases at V and 5 bases at J, with 10 bases between. The germline V gene has CDR1 MRHNA and CDR2 SNTAGT.

V gene TRBV7-2 combines with J gene TRBJ2-4; TRBD1 matches 9 bases. This CDR3 has 18 amino acids. CDR1 is SGHTA and CDR2 is FQGNSA in the germline V gene. Trimming cost V 3 bases and J 2 bases; bases outside gene matches: 11. The CDR3: CASSFLRDREFTKNIQYF. The CDR3 DNA sequence: TGTGCCAGCAGCTTCCTCCGGGACAGGGAATTTACCAAAAACATTCAGTACTTC.

CDR3 nucleotides: TGTGCCAGCATGACAGCGAACACCGGGGAGCTGTTTTTT. This gives the protein CASMTANTGELFF. The chain employs TRBV9 and TRBJ2-2, with D possibly matching TRBD1 (5 bases). Per germline, CDR1 SGDLS and CDR2 YYNGEE. The CDR3 extends over 13 amino acids. V was shortened by 6 bases and J by 0 bases, with 6 bases between the two germline ends.

Only one count was recorded for this clone. The chain combines TRBV9 with TRBJ1-1, with D unclear. The germline V gene has CDR1 SGDLS and CDR2 YYNGEE. The V end lost 0 bases, the J end lost 3 bases, and 6 bases lay between the germline ends. This CDR3 contains 13 residues. The CDR3 loop reads CASSVEDHTEAFF. Written as DNA, the CDR3 is TGTGCCAGCAGCGTAGAGGACCACACTGAAGCTTTCTTT. The entire variable domain, with the rest obtained from reference TRBV9 and TRBJ1-1, is as follows: DSGVTQTPKHLITATGQRVTLRCSPRSGDLSVYWYQQSLDQGLQFLIQYYNGEERAKGNILERFSAQQFPDLHSELNLSSLELGDSALYFCASSVEDHTEAFFGQGTRLTVV.

This clone came up a few times. The chain employs TRBV5-8 and TRBJ1-2, with D perhaps matching TRBD1 (6 bases). With 4 bases removed from V and 4 bases from J, the gap between germline ends came to 14 bases. CDR1 is SGHTS, CDR2 YDEGEE, per germline. The CDR3 is 14 amino acids. The CDR3: CASSTQEDSYGYTF. The CDR3 DNA reads TGTGCCAGCAGCACCCAAGAGGACAGCTATGGCTACACCTTC.

The chain has TRBV2 and TRBJ2-1; TRBD2 aligns across 11 bases. The CDR3 runs 14 residues. V shed 10 bases and J 3 bases; nucleotides not matched to a gene: 5. The germline CDR1 and CDR2 sequences are SNHLY and FYNNEI. Here the CDR3 reads CATRGTSGYNEQFF. CDR3 in DNA: TGTGCCACCAGAGGGACTAGCGGCTACAATGAGCAGTTCTTC.

This chain links TRBV9 with TRBJ2-6; D is ambiguous. V was cut by 0 bases and J by 1 base, with 5 bases left in between. Germline V gives CDR1 SGDLS, CDR2 YYNGEE. The CDR3 consists of 15 residues. The chain's CDR3 is CASSVAGSGANVLTF. CDR3 nucleotides: TGTGCCAGCAGCGTAGCCGGTTCTGGGGCCAACGTCCTGACTTTC.

The chain couples TRBV6-6 to TRBJ2-7; 7 nucleotides agree with TRBD1. The trim removed 0 bases at V and 5 bases at J, leaving 10 bases unmatched. Germline lookup yields CDR1 MNHNY and CDR2 SVGAGI (reference sequence). The CDR3 runs to 16 residues. The CDR3 nucleotides are TGTGCCAGCAGTTACTCGACCGGGACAGAGGAAAACGAGCAGTACTTC. Its translation is CASSYSTGTEENEQYF.

The DNA of the CDR3 is TGCGCCAGCAGCCAAGATCGAGGGGCGATTGACACTGAAGCTTTCTTT. Its protein product is CASSQDRGAIDTEAFF. The chain employs TRBV4-3 and TRBJ1-1; a possible D gene is TRBD1 (5 bases). This CDR3 is built from 16 residues. Germline V gene lookup returns CDR1 LGHNA and CDR2 YSLEER. V was pared by 0 bases and J by 3 bases, with 14 bases between.

The chain couples TRBV6-1 to TRBJ2-7; TRBD1 is a possible D gene (5 bases). Trimming took 4 bases from V and 6 from J, leaving 22 bases between them. The CDR3 length is 16 residues. CDR1 is MNHNS and CDR2 is SASEGT in the germline V gene. CDR3: CASSARAPLTGSEQYF. The CDR3 DNA reads as TGTGCCAGCAGTGCCCGGGCCCCCCTAACAGGTTCCGAGCAGTACTTC.

The rearrangement joins TRBV10-3 to TRBJ2-7; D is possibly TRBD1 (6 bases). The germline V gene has CDR1 ENHRY and CDR2 SYGVKD. This CDR3 spans 15 amino acids. V lost 3 bases to trimming and J lost 0 bases, with 12 bases between them. CDR3 nucleotide sequence: TGTGCCATCAGTGATGGACAGTTCCCCTCCTACGAGCAGTACTTC. Its translation: CAISDGQFPSYEQYF.

The V and J genes are TRBV9 and TRBJ2-1; the D gene could be TRBD1 or TRBD2 (5 bases each). Trimming stripped 5 bases from V and 6 bases from J, with 9 bases between. This CDR3 has 12 residues. Germline loops: CDR1 SGDLS, CDR2 YYNGEE. CDR3 DNA: TGTGCCAGCAGGGGGACGAGCAATGAGCAGTTCTTC. It codes for CASRGTSNEQFF.